This T cell receptor beta chain was recorded in a study of human T cells and chemical hapten exposure. Unique molecular identifiers were attached to individual cDNA molecules during library preparation. TCRdb fed the RACE reads into MiXCR, producing one record per CDR3 protein. The sample carries approximately 71,000 distinct CDR3 sequences, 9.8% recorded once. Notes on the study in general: TCRs at a frequency above 1 in 1000 stayed unchanged with DPC sensitization. A positive correlation with patch test score was found for PT1 expanded TCR counts.

This clonotype has a count of ten or more. Its antigen is as yet unknown. Germline V gene data show CDR1 as SGHAT and CDR2 as FQDESV (reference sequence). V was cut by 2 bases and J by 7 bases, with 11 bases left in between. CDR3 length: 13 amino acids. Time point described: patch test 1, 2 weeks after DPC sensitization. Treatment reported: therapeutic diphenylcyclopropenone sensitization with weekly scalp DPC. The source material was whole blood, sampled in connection with sensitization to the hapten diphenylcyclopropenone (DPC). This chain connects TRBV11-1 to TRBJ1-1; no reliable D call. This clonotype was obtained from a woman aged 35 to 49 with alopecia areata. Some clones in this sample may be carry-over from other donors' samples. For the CDR3, the DNA is TGTGCCAGCAGCTTACCGAGACCCCATGAAGCTTTCTTT. Encoded protein: CASSLPRPHEAFF.